This T cell receptor beta chain is from a study of T-cell reconstitution after alpha-beta-depleted transplantation in children. This clonotype was observed a handful of times. The CDR3 loop spans 17 amino acids. V dropped 1 base and J dropped 1; count of bases not matched to a gene: 3. Looked up from germline, CDR1 is LGHNA and CDR2 is YNFKEQ. Researchers prepared the TCRbeta library using unique molecular identifiers, the study reports. TCRdb reprocessed the PCR reads via MiXCR and lists one record per CDR3 protein. The sample contains around 380,000 distinct CDR3 sequences, 11% of which appear only once.

This chain connects TRBV4-2 to TRBJ2-6; 8 bases are a match to TRBD1. The specimen comprised PBMCs from the stem cell graft donor, sampled from the stem cell graft. This TCR was recovered from a human donor who donated a stem cell graft to a child with acute myeloid leukemia. For the CDR3, the DNA is TGTGCCAGCAGCCAAGCCCGGACAGGGTCTGGGGCCAACGTCCTGACTTTC. It is translated as CASSQARTGSGANVLTF.